A single sample is the source of the 16 T cell receptor beta chains below, sequenced in a study of T-cell memory formation after mild COVID-19. Using its own MiXCR run on the 5' RACE reads, TCRdb lists one record per CDR3 protein. This sample carries about 470,000 distinct CDR3 sequences, around a quarter of them seen once, and the ten largest clones take roughly an eighth. The specimen was PBMCs or a T cell subset sorted from them (not recorded which). These receptors were collected from an adult woman who had mild COVID-19 (a few samples of this study predate the infection). Cell type and time point are not known.

CDR3 coding DNA: TGCAGTGCGAGTCGCCGGACTAGCGGGAACACAGATACGCAGTATTTT. Amino acid sequence: CSASRRTSGNTDTQYF. The chain has TRBV20-1 and TRBJ2-3, with 12 bases identical to TRBD2. V lost 6 bases, J lost 2 bases, and 9 bases stayed unmatched. The CDR3 extends over 16 amino acids. CDR1 and CDR2 from the germline V gene are DFQATT and SNEGSKA (reference sequence).

This clonotype came up a few times. The gene calls are TRBV12-3 or TRBV12-4 and TRBJ2-4, with a tentative D call TRBD2 (7 bases). V lost 5 bases to trimming and J lost 8 bases, with 16 bases between them. The CDR3 runs to 14 residues. CDR3 loop: CASSPRGGRDIQYF. The CDR3 nucleotides read TGTGCCAGCAGTCCTAGGGGGGGGAGGGACATTCAGTACTTC.

In its sample, this clonotype was seen a few times. The gene calls are TRBV12-3 or TRBV12-4 and TRBJ2-1; D may be TRBD2 (6 bases). V was clipped by 4 bases and J by 8 bases, with 18 bases between them. The CDR3 has 15 amino acids. CDR3 in amino acids: CASSSSGLSWDEQFF. The CDR3, as DNA: TGTGCCAGCAGTTCCTCGGGACTGTCTTGGGATGAGCAGTTCTTC.

This clonotype occurred a few times. The rearrangement joins TRBV30 to TRBJ2-7; tentative D call: TRBD1 (5 bases). Germline values: CDR1 GTSNPN, CDR2 SVGIG (reference sequence). The germline V and J ends were trimmed by 2 bases and 6 bases, with 11 bases remaining between them. The CDR3 consists of 12 residues. The chain's CDR3 is CAWSPQGSEQYF. The DNA of the CDR3 is TGTGCCTGGAGTCCCCAGGGCAGCGAGCAGTACTTC.

This clonotype was observed a handful of times. The genes are TRBV5-1 and TRBJ2-3; no definite D call. The CDR3 loop spans 16 amino acids. Trimming removed 0 bases at V and 2 bases at J, with 13 bases between. The V gene's germline CDR1 is SGHRS and CDR2 YFSETQ. The CDR3 coding sequence is TGCGCCAGCAGCTTGGGAACTCCTCTTGTCACAGATACGCAGTATTTT. Amino acid sequence: CASSLGTPLVTDTQYF.

This clonotype was recorded a few times. The rearrangement uses TRBV12-3 or TRBV12-4 and TRBJ1-1, with TRBD1 identical over 7 bases. The CDR3 totals 16 residues. V lost 4 bases to trimming and J lost 0 bases; unmatched junction nucleotides: 8. The CDR3 is CASSWSNRGLNTEAFF. The CDR3 nucleotides read TGTGCCAGCAGTTGGTCAAACAGGGGCTTGAACACTGAAGCTTTCTTT.

This clonotype appeared a few times. J is TRBJ1-2 and V is TRBV6-6, with unresolved D. The V end was cut by 0 bases, the J end by 2 bases, with 10 bases between. Germline CDR1 reads MNHNY; CDR2 reads SVGAGI (reference sequence). The CDR3 runs 15 residues. CDR3 loop: CASSYSGAGNYGYTF. The CDR3 nucleotides are TGTGCCAGCAGTTACTCAGGCGCGGGGAACTATGGCTACACCTTC.

This clonotype appeared a few times. The chain joins TRBV7-3 to TRBJ2-2; TRBD1 agrees at 7 bases. V shed 4 bases, J shed 5 bases, and the junction held 7 bases outside the gene matches. The CDR3 is 15 amino acids. Germline V gives CDR1 SGHTA, CDR2 FQGTGA. CDR3 nucleotides: TGTGCCAGCAGCTCGACAGGGTGGTCTACCGGGGAGCTGTTTTTT. Translating it yields CASSSTGWSTGELFF.

V usage is TRBV12-3 or TRBV12-4 and J usage is TRBJ2-1; TRBD1 matches 7 bases. The J segment lost 7 bases and the V segment lost 3 bases, leaving 6 bases of the junction unmatched. The CDR3 extends over 14 amino acids. The CDR3 loop reads CASSLSPGGNEQFF. The DNA of the CDR3 is TGTGCCAGCAGTTTGAGTCCAGGGGGTAATGAGCAGTTCTTC.

This chain links TRBV6-1 with TRBJ1-3; TRBD1 matches 7 bases. This CDR3 region has 16 residues. Per the germline V gene, CDR1 is MNHNS and CDR2 is SASEGT. The trim removed 6 bases at V and 2 bases at J, leaving 10 bases unmatched. Here the CDR3 DNA reads TGTGCCAGCAGCGATGGGACAGATCTTGCTGGAAACACCATATATTTT. It translates to CASSDGTDLAGNTIYF.

This sequence joins TRBV5-1 and TRBJ2-3; 13 nucleotides line up with TRBD2. CDR3 length equals 18 residues. Germline trimming cut 4 bases from V and 1 base from J; bases unmatched to any gene: 9. Germline lookup yields CDR1 SGHRS and CDR2 YFSETQ. The CDR3 spells CASSDGLAGDWGTDTQYF. The CDR3 nucleotides are TGCGCCAGCAGCGATGGACTAGCGGGAGATTGGGGCACAGATACGCAGTATTTT.

In its sample, this clonotype was seen many times. A read error may produce the germline difference seen at one junction end. Written as DNA, the CDR3 is TGTGCCAGCAGTTTAGGACTAGCGGTGAATGAGCAGTTCTTC. Encoded protein: CASSLGLAVNEQFF. The chain employs TRBV7-6 and TRBJ2-1; 10 bases map to TRBD2. This CDR3 is built from 14 residues. Per germline, CDR1 SGHVS and CDR2 FNYEAQ.

J is TRBJ2-5 and V is TRBV7-9; TRBD2 is a possible D gene (6 bases). V lost 5 bases, J lost 4 bases, and 14 bases lay in between. Germline assignment: CDR1 SEHNR and CDR2 FQNEAQ (reference sequence). The CDR3 covers 14 residues. CDR3 sequence (DNA): TGTGCCAGCAGCCTGACTAGTCCCAGAGAGACCCAGTACTTC. This sequence encodes CASSLTSPRETQYF.

This chain links TRBV30 with TRBJ2-3, with unresolved D. Trimming took 1 base from V and 2 from J, leaving 7 bases between them. The CDR3 has 13 residues. Per the germline V gene, CDR1 is GTSNPN and CDR2 is SVGIG (reference sequence). CDR3 DNA: TGTGCCTGGAGTGACCCGAACACAGATACGCAGTATTTT. This gives the protein CAWSDPNTDTQYF.

This clonotype was picked up a small number of times. The chain is built from TRBV29-1 and TRBJ2-3; D is perhaps TRBD2 (6 bases). The CDR3 runs to 12 residues. The germline V gene encodes CDR1 SQVTM and CDR2 ANQGSEA. Trimming stripped 6 bases from V and 5 bases from J, with 12 bases between. CDR3 in DNA: TGCAGCGTAATCGGGAGTGGAGATACGCAGTATTTT. It codes for CSVIGSGDTQYF.

V and J are TRBV2 and TRBJ2-1; no reliable D call. Germline V gene lookup returns CDR1 SNHLY and CDR2 FYNNEI. The CDR3 totals 14 residues. Here the CDR3 DNA reads TGTGCATCAACGACGGTTAATATGTACAATGAGCAGTTCTTC. Encoded protein: CASTTVNMYNEQFF.